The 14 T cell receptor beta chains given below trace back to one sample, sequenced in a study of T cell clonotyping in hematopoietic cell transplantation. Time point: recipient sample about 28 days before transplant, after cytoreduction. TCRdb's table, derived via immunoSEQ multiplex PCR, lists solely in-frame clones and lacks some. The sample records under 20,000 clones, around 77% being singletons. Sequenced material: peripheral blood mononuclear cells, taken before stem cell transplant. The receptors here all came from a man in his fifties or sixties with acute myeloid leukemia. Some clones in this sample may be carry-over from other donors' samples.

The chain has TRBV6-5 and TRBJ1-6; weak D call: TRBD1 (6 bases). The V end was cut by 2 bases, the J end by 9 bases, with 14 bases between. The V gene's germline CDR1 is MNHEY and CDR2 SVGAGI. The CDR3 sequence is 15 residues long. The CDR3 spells CASSYKGGGGSPLHF. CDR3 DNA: TGTGCCAGCAGTTACAAAGGAGGGGGGGGTTCACCCCTCCACTTT.

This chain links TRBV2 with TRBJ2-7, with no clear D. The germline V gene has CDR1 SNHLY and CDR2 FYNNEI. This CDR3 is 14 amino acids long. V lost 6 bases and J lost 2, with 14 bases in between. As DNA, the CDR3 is TGTGCCAGCAGAATCGGCGCGGTCACCTACGAGCAGTACTTC. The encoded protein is CASRIGAVTYEQYF.

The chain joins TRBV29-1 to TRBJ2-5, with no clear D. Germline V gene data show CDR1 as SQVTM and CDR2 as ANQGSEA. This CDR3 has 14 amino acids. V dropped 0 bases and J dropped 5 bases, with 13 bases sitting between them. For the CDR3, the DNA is TGCAGCGTTGAAGATCCACGGCCTGGGGAGACCCAGTACTTC. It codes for CSVEDPRPGETQYF.

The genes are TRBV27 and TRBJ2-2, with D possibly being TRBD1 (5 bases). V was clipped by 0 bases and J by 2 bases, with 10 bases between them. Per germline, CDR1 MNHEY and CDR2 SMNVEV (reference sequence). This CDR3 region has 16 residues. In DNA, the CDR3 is TGTGCCAGCAGTTTATCATCAGGGTTCAACACCGGGGAGCTGTTTTTT. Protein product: CASSLSSGFNTGELFF.

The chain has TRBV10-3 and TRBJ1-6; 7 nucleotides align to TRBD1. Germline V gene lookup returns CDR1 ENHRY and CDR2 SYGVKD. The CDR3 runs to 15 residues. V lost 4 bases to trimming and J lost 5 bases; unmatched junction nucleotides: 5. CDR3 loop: CAISAGGGDNSPLHF. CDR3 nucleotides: TGTGCCATCAGTGCAGGGGGAGGGGATAATTCACCCCTCCACTTT.

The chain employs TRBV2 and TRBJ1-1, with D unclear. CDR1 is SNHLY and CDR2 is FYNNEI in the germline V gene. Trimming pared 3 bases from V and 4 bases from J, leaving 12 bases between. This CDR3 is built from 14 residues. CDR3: CASSEGRVPTEAFF. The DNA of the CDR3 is TGTGCCAGCAGTGAGGGGAGGGTCCCCACTGAAGCTTTCTTT.

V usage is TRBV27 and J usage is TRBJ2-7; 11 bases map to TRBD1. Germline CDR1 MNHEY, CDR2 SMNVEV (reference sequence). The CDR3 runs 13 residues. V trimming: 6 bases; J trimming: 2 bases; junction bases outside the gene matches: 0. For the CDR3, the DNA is TGTGCCAGCAGGGGACAGGGGGCCTACGAGCAGTACTTC. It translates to CASRGQGAYEQYF.

The CDR3 reads CASSINGQGDRYEQYF. The CDR3 DNA reads as TGTGCCAGTAGTATCAATGGCCAGGGGGATCGATACGAGCAGTACTTC. The J gene is TRBJ2-7, the V gene TRBV19; TRBD1 matches 7 bases. V trimming: 3 bases; J trimming: 4 bases; junction bases outside the gene matches: 12. CDR1 and CDR2 (germline): LNHDA, SQIVND (reference sequence). The CDR3 extends over 16 amino acids.

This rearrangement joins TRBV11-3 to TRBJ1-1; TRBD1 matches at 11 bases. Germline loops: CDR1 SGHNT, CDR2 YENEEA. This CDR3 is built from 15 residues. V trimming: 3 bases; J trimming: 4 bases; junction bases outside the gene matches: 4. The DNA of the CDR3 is TGTGCCAGCAGCTTCGCTGGGACAGGGGGCACTGAAGCTTTCTTT. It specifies CASSFAGTGGTEAFF.

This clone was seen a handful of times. CDR3 in amino acids: CASSSIHNAGFSPLHF. Written as DNA, the CDR3 is TGTGCCAGCAGCTCCATACACAACGCAGGGTTCTCACCCCTCCACTTT. J is TRBJ1-6 and V is TRBV7-8, with D possibly matching TRBD1 (5 bases). This CDR3 comprises 16 residues. The V end lost 4 bases, the J end lost 10 bases, and 20 bases lay between the germline ends. In germline, CDR1 is SGHVS, CDR2 FQNEAQ.

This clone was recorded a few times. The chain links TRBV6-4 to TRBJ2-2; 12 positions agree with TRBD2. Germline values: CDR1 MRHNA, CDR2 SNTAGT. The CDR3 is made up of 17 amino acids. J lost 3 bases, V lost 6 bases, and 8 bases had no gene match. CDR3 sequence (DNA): TGTGCCAGCAGCCACGCTAGCGGGGGGGCCGACACCGGGGAGCTGTTTTTT. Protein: CASSHASGGADTGELFF.

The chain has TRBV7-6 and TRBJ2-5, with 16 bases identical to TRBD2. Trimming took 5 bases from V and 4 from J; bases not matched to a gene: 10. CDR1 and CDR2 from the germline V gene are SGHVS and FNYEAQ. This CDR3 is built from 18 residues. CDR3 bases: TGTGCCAGCAGCCCTGCGATGGGACTAGCGGGGGGGGGAGAGACCCAGTACTTC. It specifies CASSPAMGLAGGGETQYF.

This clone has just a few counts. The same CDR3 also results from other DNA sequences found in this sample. CDR3: CASSELDANTGELFF. CDR3 DNA sequence: TGTGCCAGCAGTGAATTGGACGCGAACACCGGGGAGCTGTTTTTT. The chain carries TRBV2 and TRBJ2-2; D gene ambiguous. This CDR3 comprises 15 residues. Germline V gives CDR1 SNHLY, CDR2 FYNNEI. With 2 bases removed from V and 0 bases from J, the gap between germline ends came to 7 bases.

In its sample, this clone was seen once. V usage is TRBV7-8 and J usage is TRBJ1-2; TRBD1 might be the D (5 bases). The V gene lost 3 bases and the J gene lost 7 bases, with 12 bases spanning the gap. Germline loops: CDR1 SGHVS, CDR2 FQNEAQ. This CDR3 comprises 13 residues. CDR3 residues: CASSFREIGGYTF. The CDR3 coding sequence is TGTGCCAGCAGCTTCAGGGAAATTGGTGGCTACACCTTC.